These T cell receptor beta chains were read from a single sample in a study of blood T cell repertoires in COVID-19. Data came from immunoSEQ multiplex PCR; TCRdb stores just in-frame clones and leaves some out. The sample holds about 170,000 clones, about 85% seen once. Sequences were obtained from peripheral blood. These receptors were collected from a man older than 75 with COVID-19, enrolled during active disease. Each CDR3 is given with its conserved first and last residue. D genes are given only for firm matches. Clone size is given for some rows only: seen once, a few or many times, or a class if the clone is expanded.

j_gene: TRBJ1-1
abundance: few
d_gene: TRBD1
v_gene: TRBV5-1
CDR3nt: TGCGCCAGCACCAGACAGGGGAGGAACACTGAAGCTTTCTTT
CDR3aa: CASTRQGRNTEAFF

j_gene: TRBJ2-1
abundance: NA
d_gene: NA
v_gene: TRBV4-2
CDR3nt: TGTGCCAGCAGCCACCTACAGGGCGGTGCAGACAATGAGCAGTTCTTC
CDR3aa: CASSHLQGGADNEQFF

j_gene: TRBJ1-1
abundance: NA
d_gene: NA
v_gene: TRBV3-1/TRBV3-2
CDR3nt: TGTGCCAGCAGCCAAGACCGGGCCCCGGGGACTGAAGCTTTCTTT
CDR3aa: CASSQDRAPGTEAFF

j_gene: TRBJ2-2
abundance: NA
d_gene: TRBD2
v_gene: TRBV9
CDR3nt: TGTGCCAGCAGCGTTTCGGGCGGGGGGTATGGCGGGGAGCTGTTTTTT
CDR3aa: CASSVSGGGYGGELFF

j_gene: TRBJ2-2
abundance: NA
d_gene: TRBD1
v_gene: TRBV5-1
CDR3nt: TGCGCCAGCAGCTTGGAGGGACAGACGAACACCGGGGAGCTGTTTTTT
CDR3aa: CASSLEGQTNTGELFF

j_gene: TRBJ1-2
abundance: NA
d_gene: NA
v_gene: TRBV28
CDR3nt: TGTGCCAGCAGTGAATCGTTGGGTTCCAGGGGCTACACCTTC
CDR3aa: CASSESLGSRGYTF

j_gene: TRBJ1-5
abundance: NA
d_gene: NA
v_gene: TRBV19
CDR3nt: TGTGCCAGTAGTATACCAGGGCCTCAGCCCCAGCATTTT
CDR3aa: CASSIPGPQPQHF

j_gene: TRBJ1-2
abundance: NA
d_gene: NA
v_gene: TRBV12-3/TRBV12-4
CDR3nt: TGTGCCAGCAGATCCAGGGAATCTGGTGGCTACACCTTC
CDR3aa: CASRSRESGGYTF

j_gene: TRBJ1-1
abundance: NA
d_gene: TRBD1
v_gene: TRBV5-1
CDR3nt: TGCGCCAGCAGCCAGATCGGGACAGGGACTGAAGCTTTCTTT
CDR3aa: CASSQIGTGTEAFF

j_gene: TRBJ2-1
abundance: NA
d_gene: NA
v_gene: TRBV5-1
CDR3nt: TGCGCCAGCAGCTTGGACGTCCGGGGTGAGCAGTTCTTC
CDR3aa: CASSLDVRGEQFF

j_gene: TRBJ1-4
abundance: NA
d_gene: TRBD1
v_gene: TRBV28
CDR3nt: TGTGCCAGCAGTGCGGGACAGGTGCCCGAAAAACTGTTTTTT
CDR3aa: CASSAGQVPEKLFF

j_gene: TRBJ1-1
abundance: once
d_gene: NA
v_gene: TRBV18
CDR3nt: TGTGCCAGCTCCGGACAGTTTACCGCCGATGAAGCTTTCTTT
CDR3aa: CASSGQFTADEAFF

j_gene: TRBJ1-5
abundance: NA
d_gene: NA
v_gene: TRBV19
CDR3nt: TGTGCCAGTAGTATAGGGCAGGGCAACCAGCCCCAGCATTTT
CDR3aa: CASSIGQGNQPQHF

j_gene: TRBJ1-5
abundance: NA
d_gene: NA
v_gene: TRBV7-2
CDR3nt: TGTGCCAGCAGCCTAACAGGGCGACTAAATCAGCCCCAGCATTTT
CDR3aa: CASSLTGRLNQPQHF

j_gene: TRBJ2-7
abundance: few
d_gene: NA
v_gene: TRBV10-3
CDR3nt: TGTGCCATCGGGGCGGCAAGCTCCTACGAGCAGTACTTC
CDR3aa: CAIGAASSYEQYF

j_gene: TRBJ2-5
abundance: NA
d_gene: TRBD1
v_gene: TRBV10-3
CDR3nt: TGTGCCATCAGTGCCCGGACAGGGGGGGAGGAGACCCAGTACTTC
CDR3aa: CAISARTGGEETQYF

j_gene: TRBJ2-7
abundance: NA
d_gene: TRBD1
v_gene: TRBV5-5
CDR3nt: TGTGCCAGCAGCTGGGGACAGGCCACCTACGAGCAGTACTTC
CDR3aa: CASSWGQATYEQYF

j_gene: TRBJ1-5
abundance: NA
d_gene: NA
v_gene: TRBV6-6
CDR3nt: TGTGCCAGCAGTTACAACAGCCCAGGACAGCCCCAGCATTTT
CDR3aa: CASSYNSPGQPQHF

j_gene: TRBJ1-4
abundance: few
d_gene: NA
v_gene: TRBV5-4
CDR3nt: TGTGCCAGCAGCCTAGCGGGGGCGAGAGGTCGAGAAAAACTGTTTTTT
CDR3aa: CASSLAGARGREKLFF

j_gene: TRBJ1-4
abundance: NA
d_gene: TRBD1
v_gene: TRBV4-1
CDR3nt: TGCGCCAGCAGTCACGGACAGGGCTACGAAAAACTGTTTTTT
CDR3aa: CASSHGQGYEKLFF

j_gene: TRBJ2-1
abundance: few
d_gene: NA
v_gene: TRBV2
CDR3nt: TGTGCCAGCGGAAGCGGGCCGTACAATGAGCAGTTCTTC
CDR3aa: CASGSGPYNEQFF

j_gene: TRBJ2-3
abundance: NA
d_gene: NA
v_gene: TRBV12-5
CDR3nt: TGTGCTAGTGGTCGGTCGGGACTGGGAGGAGATACGCAGTATTTT
CDR3aa: CASGRSGLGGDTQYF

j_gene: TRBJ1-6
abundance: NA
d_gene: TRBD1
v_gene: TRBV6-1
CDR3nt: TGTGCCAGCAGTGGCCCACAGGGGGCGCGAGATTCACCCCTCCACTTT
CDR3aa: CASSGPQGARDSPLHF

j_gene: TRBJ1-3
abundance: NA
d_gene: TRBD1
v_gene: TRBV14
CDR3nt: TGTGCCAGCAGCCAAAATCAACTGGACAGGGGGCTTCATGGAAACACCATATATTTT
CDR3aa: CASSQNQLDRGLHGNTIYF

j_gene: TRBJ1-2
abundance: NA
d_gene: NA
v_gene: TRBV3-1/TRBV3-2
CDR3nt: TGTGCCAGCAGCCTCCGATCGCGGGAGGGAGGCTACACCTTC
CDR3aa: CASSLRSREGGYTF

j_gene: TRBJ2-1
abundance: NA
d_gene: TRBD2
v_gene: TRBV9
CDR3nt: TGTGCCAGCAGCGTAGATTCTGGGGAACTAGCGGGGGGAGACAATGAGCAGTTCTTC
CDR3aa: CASSVDSGELAGGDNEQFF

j_gene: TRBJ2-7
abundance: NA
d_gene: NA
v_gene: TRBV12-3/TRBV12-4
CDR3nt: TGTGCCAGCACTTTCCGGAGGGGCTACGAGCAGTACTTC
CDR3aa: CASTFRRGYEQYF

j_gene: TRBJ2-3
abundance: NA
d_gene: NA
v_gene: TRBV11-1
CDR3nt: TGTGCCAGCAGCTTAGACTTCACAGATACGCAGTATTTT
CDR3aa: CASSLDFTDTQYF

j_gene: TRBJ1-1
abundance: once
d_gene: TRBD1
v_gene: TRBV7-3
CDR3nt: TGTGCCAGCAGCTTACGACAGGGCACTGAAGCTTTCTTT
CDR3aa: CASSLRQGTEAFF

j_gene: TRBJ2-7
abundance: NA
d_gene: NA
v_gene: TRBV7-2
CDR3nt: TGTGCCAGCAGCTTAGCGAGTGAGGGCCAACGGACCTACGAGCAGTACTTC
CDR3aa: CASSLASEGQRTYEQYF

j_gene: TRBJ1-2
abundance: NA
d_gene: TRBD1
v_gene: TRBV3-1/TRBV3-2
CDR3nt: TGTGCCAGCAGCCAAGGTACAGGGGGTGGGAGCTATGGCTACACCTTC
CDR3aa: CASSQGTGGGSYGYTF

j_gene: TRBJ1-2
abundance: NA
d_gene: NA
v_gene: TRBV20-1
CDR3nt: TGCAGTGCTAGTAACAGTCTGGATTCAGAGGGCTACACCTTC
CDR3aa: CSASNSLDSEGYTF

j_gene: TRBJ2-1
abundance: NA
d_gene: TRBD2
v_gene: TRBV5-8
CDR3nt: TGTGCCAGCAGCTTCCGCGGGAGATCCTACAATGAGCAGTTCTTC
CDR3aa: CASSFRGRSYNEQFF

j_gene: TRBJ2-3
abundance: NA
d_gene: NA
v_gene: TRBV5-1
CDR3nt: TGCGCCAGCAGCCCTCAGGGGCCCACAGATACGCAGTATTTT
CDR3aa: CASSPQGPTDTQYF

j_gene: TRBJ1-1
abundance: NA
d_gene: NA
v_gene: TRBV18
CDR3nt: TGTGCCAGCTCACCACCGGTTGAACGGGCTGAAGCTTTCTTT
CDR3aa: CASSPPVERAEAFF

j_gene: TRBJ2-1
abundance: once
d_gene: TRBD2
v_gene: TRBV4-1
CDR3nt: TGCGCCAGCAGCCGAGGACTAGCGGGGGGGCTGGAGAATGAGCAGTTCTTC
CDR3aa: CASSRGLAGGLENEQFF

j_gene: TRBJ2-2
abundance: NA
d_gene: NA
v_gene: TRBV11-3
CDR3nt: TGTGCCAGCAGCCCCTCCGGACTCCACCGGGAGCTGTTTTTT
CDR3aa: CASSPSGLHRELFF

j_gene: TRBJ1-5
abundance: NA
d_gene: NA
v_gene: TRBV28
CDR3nt: TGTGCCAGCAATAGGTTTAGTCAGGATCATCAGCCCCAGCATTTT
CDR3aa: CASNRFSQDHQPQHF

j_gene: TRBJ1-6
abundance: NA
d_gene: TRBD1
v_gene: TRBV5-5
CDR3nt: TGTGCCAGCAGCTTCTCAGGGGGATCGGATTCACCCCTCCACTTT
CDR3aa: CASSFSGGSDSPLHF

j_gene: TRBJ1-1
abundance: NA
d_gene: NA
v_gene: TRBV12-3/TRBV12-4
CDR3nt: TGTGCCAGCAGCACCAGGACTGCCGTCGGAGCTTTCTTT
CDR3aa: CASSTRTAVGAFF

j_gene: TRBJ1-5
abundance: NA
d_gene: NA
v_gene: TRBV7-2
CDR3nt: TGTGCCAGCAGCTTAACGGGTCAGCCCCAGCATTTT
CDR3aa: CASSLTGQPQHF

j_gene: TRBJ1-2
abundance: NA
d_gene: TRBD1
v_gene: TRBV24-1
CDR3nt: TGTGCCACCAGTGATTTCGATCAGGGGGCGCAGGGCTATGGCTACACCTTC
CDR3aa: CATSDFDQGAQGYGYTF

j_gene: TRBJ1-2
abundance: NA
d_gene: NA
v_gene: TRBV27
CDR3nt: TGTGCCAGCAGTCCAAAGACAGGAGGCGGCTACACCTTC
CDR3aa: CASSPKTGGGYTF

j_gene: TRBJ1-3
abundance: NA
d_gene: NA
v_gene: TRBV28
CDR3nt: TGTGCCAGCTTCCCCTCCCCCTCTGGAAACACCATATATTTT
CDR3aa: CASFPSPSGNTIYF

j_gene: TRBJ1-4
abundance: NA
d_gene: TRBD1
v_gene: TRBV9
CDR3nt: TGTGCCAGCACCGCCAGGGGGGCCCAGGGAGAAAAACTGTTTTTT
CDR3aa: CASTARGAQGEKLFF

j_gene: TRBJ2-7
abundance: NA
d_gene: TRBD1
v_gene: TRBV6-1
CDR3nt: TGTGCCAGCAGTGAAAACAGGGGCAGCTCCTACGAGCAGTACTTC
CDR3aa: CASSENRGSSYEQYF

j_gene: TRBJ2-3
abundance: NA
d_gene: NA
v_gene: TRBV7-2
CDR3nt: TGTGCCAGCAGCCCCCAGATCACAGATACGCAGTATTTT
CDR3aa: CASSPQITDTQYF

j_gene: TRBJ2-1
abundance: NA
d_gene: NA
v_gene: TRBV9
CDR3nt: TGTGCCAGCAGCCCGGACTTCTTGGGTGACAATGAGCAGTTCTTC
CDR3aa: CASSPDFLGDNEQFF

j_gene: TRBJ1-5
abundance: NA
d_gene: TRBD1
v_gene: TRBV29-1
CDR3nt: TGCAGCGTATCAGGGGGAAGGGGTCAGCCCCAGCATTTT
CDR3aa: CSVSGGRGQPQHF

j_gene: TRBJ1-3
abundance: NA
d_gene: NA
v_gene: TRBV28
CDR3nt: TGTGCCAGCAGAGATTGGGCGGGGATCTCTGGAAACACCATATATTTT
CDR3aa: CASRDWAGISGNTIYF

j_gene: TRBJ2-7
abundance: NA
d_gene: NA
v_gene: TRBV6-6
CDR3nt: TGTGCCAGCAGTTACTCGAGTCCGGGGTCGGCCTACGAGCAGTACTTC
CDR3aa: CASSYSSPGSAYEQYF

j_gene: TRBJ1-2
abundance: NA
d_gene: TRBD1
v_gene: TRBV10-3
CDR3nt: TGTGCCATCAGTGCTCACCCGGGACAGGGGAACTTAGGAGACTATGGCTACACCTTC
CDR3aa: CAISAHPGQGNLGDYGYTF

j_gene: TRBJ1-2
abundance: NA
d_gene: NA
v_gene: TRBV6-5
CDR3nt: TGTGCCAGCAGTTACCCGGGGAACTATGGCTACACCTTC
CDR3aa: CASSYPGNYGYTF

j_gene: TRBJ2-3
abundance: NA
d_gene: NA
v_gene: TRBV12-5
CDR3nt: TGTGCTAGTGGCCCCCGACAGAGCACAGATACGCAGTATTTT
CDR3aa: CASGPRQSTDTQYF

j_gene: TRBJ2-1
abundance: once
d_gene: TRBD2
v_gene: TRBV9
CDR3nt: TGTGCCAGCAGCTCCGGGACTAGCATCAGTGAGCAGTTCTTC
CDR3aa: CASSSGTSISEQFF